This entry features one T cell receptor (beta chain) sequence. Its antigen remains unidentified. One end of the junction is discordant with germline, which a read error may explain. The record originates from a study of T-cell memory formation after mild COVID-19. The study, taken as a whole, reports: Researchers found some responding clones in pre-infection memory, a sign that cross-reactive memory joined.

MiXCR was run by TCRdb on the 5' RACE reads, yielding one entry per CDR3 protein. The sample consists of fewer than 550,000 distinct CDR3 sequences, 20% of them appearing once. The CDR3 sequence is 13 residues long. The rearrangement joins TRBV12-3 or TRBV12-4 to TRBJ2-3; weak D call: TRBD2 (6 bases). The source material was PBMCs or a T cell subset sorted from them (not recorded which). This clonotype originated in an adult woman who had mild COVID-19 (a few samples of this study predate the infection). Cell type and time point are not known. As DNA, the CDR3 is TGTGCCATCGCGGGGACTCGCACGGATACGCAGTATTTT. Amino acid sequence: CAIAGTRTDTQYF.